Following are 11 T cell receptor beta chains from one sample sequenced in a study of blood T cell repertoires in COVID-19. The method was immunoSEQ multiplex PCR; TCRdb's version includes in-frame clones alone and lacks a portion of them. The repertoire holds roughly 130,000 clones, with 84% as singletons. Sequencing input: PBMCs or T cells enriched from blood (not recorded which). Receptors were obtained from a middle-aged man with acute COVID-19.

The J gene is TRBJ1-1, the V gene TRBV6-5, with D perhaps matching TRBD1 (5 bases). V was trimmed by 6 bases and J by 0 bases, leaving 14 bases between them. CDR3 size: 15 residues. The germline CDR1 and CDR2 sequences are MNHEY and SVGAGI. CDR3: CASSPQGHLNTEAFF. The CDR3 DNA follows: TGTGCCAGCAGCCCACAAGGACACCTGAACACTGAAGCTTTCTTT.

The J gene is TRBJ2-7, the V gene TRBV2; 7 bases map to TRBD1. V shed 8 bases and J 1 base; nucleotides not matched to a gene: 5. CDR1 and CDR2 from the germline V gene are SNHLY and FYNNEI. CDR3 size: 13 residues. The CDR3 region has the DNA TGTGCCAGCCAGAGGGACAGATCCTACGAGCAGTACTTC. Its translation: CASQRDRSYEQYF. The variable domain in full, completed from reference TRBV2 and TRBJ2-7, reads EPEVTQTPSHQVTQMGQEVILRCVPISNHLYFYWYRQILGQKVEFLVSFYNNEISEKSEIFDDQFSVERPDGSNFTLKIRSTKLEDSAMYFCASQRDRSYEQYFGPGTRLTVT.

V gene TRBV5-6 combines with J gene TRBJ1-2; D not certain. V was trimmed by 2 bases and J by 4 bases, leaving 15 bases between them. CDR3 length: 15 residues. Germline CDR1 SGHDT, CDR2 YYEEEE. CDR3 in DNA: TGTGCCAGCAGCTTTTACACCGGGGTTGGCTATGGCTACACCTTC. Its protein product is CASSFYTGVGYGYTF.

The sample holds a few counts of this clone. The chain links TRBV5-5 to TRBJ2-2, with 14 bases fitting TRBD2. Unmatched junction bases numbered 6, after V lost 3 bases and J lost 5 bases. This CDR3 is 17 amino acids long. Looked up from germline, CDR1 is SGHKS and CDR2 is YYEKEE (reference sequence). The CDR3 DNA sequence: TGTGCCAGCAGCTCTGGACTAGCGGGAGGTAGTACCGGGGAGCTGTTTTTT. Protein product: CASSSGLAGGSTGELFF.

This chain links TRBV30 with TRBJ2-5, with TRBD2 matching 8 bases. Germline-derived CDR1 and CDR2 are GTSNPN and SVGIG (reference sequence). V shed 3 bases and J 5 bases; nucleotides not matched to a gene: 11. The CDR3 extends over 15 amino acids. CDR3 amino acids: CAWSLTGGPPETQYF. CDR3 nucleotides: TGTGCCTGGAGCCTCACGGGGGGGCCCCCGGAGACCCAGTACTTC.

This chain links TRBV18 with TRBJ2-1; weak D call: TRBD1 (6 bases). The CDR3 totals 17 residues. V lost 3 bases, J lost 0 bases, and 15 bases lay in between. CDR1 and CDR2 (germline): KGHSH, LQKENI. CDR3 in DNA: TGTGCCAGCTCACCTCTACATACAGGGAGCTCCTACAATGAGCAGTTCTTC. As protein: CASSPLHTGSSYNEQFF.

This clone was observed a handful of times. The chain employs TRBV28 and TRBJ1-6; possible D gene TRBD1, 6 bases. V lost 2 bases to trimming and J lost 5 bases, with 7 bases between them. This CDR3 is 14 amino acids long. The germline CDR1 and CDR2 sequences are MDHEN and SYDVKM. The CDR3 sequence: CASSLPGDNSPLHF. The CDR3 DNA reads as TGTGCCAGCAGTTTACCAGGGGATAATTCACCCCTCCACTTT.

The chain carries TRBV27 and TRBJ2-1, with TRBD1 identical over 9 bases. The germline CDR1 and CDR2 sequences are MNHEY and SMNVEV (reference sequence). The CDR3 length is 16 residues. With V trimmed by 3 bases and J by 4 bases, 7 bases remained unmatched. The CDR3 loop is CASSFRRDRVYNEQFF. DNA for the CDR3: TGTGCCAGCAGTTTTAGGAGGGACAGGGTGTACAATGAGCAGTTCTTC.

The chain couples TRBV25-1 to TRBJ2-5, with TRBD1 matching 9 bases. This CDR3 has 15 residues. V gave up 8 bases and J gave up 5 bases; unmatched junction bases: 12. Germline V lookup: CDR1 MGHDK, CDR2 SYGVNS. CDR3 sequence: CASAVPGQGRETQYF. The CDR3 DNA follows: TGTGCCAGCGCCGTTCCGGGACAGGGCCGGGAGACCCAGTACTTC. The full variable domain, its missing parts supplied by reference TRBV25-1 and TRBJ2-5, is EADIYQTPRYLVIGTGKKITLECSQTMGHDKMYWYQQDPGMELHLIHYSYGVNSTEKGDLSSESTVSRIRTEHFPLTLESARPSHTSQYLCASAVPGQGRETQYFGPGTRLLVL.

The CDR3 DNA reads as TGTGCCTGGAGTTCGCGTAGGGGATATGGCTACACCTTC. This sequence encodes CAWSSRRGYGYTF. This chain joins TRBV30 and TRBJ1-2; possibly TRBD1 for D (5 bases). The CDR3 loop spans 13 amino acids. CDR1 is GTSNPN, CDR2 SVGIG, per germline (reference sequence). The V gene lost 2 bases and the J gene lost 5 bases, with 12 bases spanning the gap.

The chain couples TRBV11-2 to TRBJ2-5; 8 positions agree with TRBD2. Germline V gives CDR1 SGHAT, CDR2 FQNNGV. With V trimmed by 7 bases and J by 9 bases, 10 bases remained unmatched. The CDR3 sequence is 13 residues long. The CDR3 nucleotides are TGTGCCAGCACCTCCGCGGGAGGTGGGTCCCAGTACTTC. It specifies CASTSAGGGSQYF.